The next 2 T cell receptor beta chains were all read from a single sample in a study of human T cells and chemical hapten exposure. The template was total RNA from unfractionated whole blood. It was the library that attached unique molecular identifiers to individual cDNA molecules. TCRdb re-called the reads with MiXCR, one entry per CDR3 protein. The repertoire holds more than 3,000 distinct CDR3 sequences, about 50% seen once, with under 13% in the top ten. The sample taken for sequencing was whole blood. These receptors were taken from a human donor who had alopecia or was a healthy volunteer (not recorded which). Some clones in this sample may be carry-over from other donors' samples. This table probably holds off-target reads from a library built for another chain.

The chain joins TRBV6-5 to TRBJ2-3, with D possibly being TRBD1 or TRBD2 (5 bases each). Per the germline V gene, CDR1 is MNHEY and CDR2 is SVGAGI. The CDR3 runs 16 residues. V lost 0 bases to trimming and J lost 8 bases, with 18 bases between them. CDR3 sequence reads: CASSYSSGRGHGTQYF. The CDR3, as DNA: TGTGCCAGCAGTTACTCGAGTGGCCGGGGCCATGGTACGCAGTATTTT.

The chain carries TRBV12-3 or TRBV12-4 and TRBJ2-4; D is possibly TRBD2 (5 bases). The CDR3 contains 15 residues. V was shortened by 6 bases and J by 6 bases, with 18 bases between the two germline ends. In nucleotides, the CDR3 is TGTGCCAGCAGCCCTGGAGCGGCTCTTTTAAACATTCAGTACTTC. It is translated as CASSPGAALLNIQYF.